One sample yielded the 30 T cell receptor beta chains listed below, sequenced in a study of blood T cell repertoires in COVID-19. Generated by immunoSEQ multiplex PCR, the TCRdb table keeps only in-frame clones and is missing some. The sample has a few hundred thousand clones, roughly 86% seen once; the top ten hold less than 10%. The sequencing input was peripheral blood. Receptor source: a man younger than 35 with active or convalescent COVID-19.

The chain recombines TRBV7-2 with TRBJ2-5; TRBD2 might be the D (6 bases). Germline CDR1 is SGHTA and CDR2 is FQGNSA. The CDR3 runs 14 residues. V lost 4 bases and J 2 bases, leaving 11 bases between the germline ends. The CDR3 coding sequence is TGTGCCAGCAGCTCTCGGGACTTTCAAGAGACCCAGTACTTC. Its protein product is CASSSRDFQETQYF.

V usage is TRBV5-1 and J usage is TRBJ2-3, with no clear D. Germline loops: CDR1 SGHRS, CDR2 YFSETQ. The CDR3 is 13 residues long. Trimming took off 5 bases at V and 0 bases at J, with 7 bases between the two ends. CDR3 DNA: TGCGCCAGCAGGAGTCCTAGCACAGATACGCAGTATTTT. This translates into CASRSPSTDTQYF. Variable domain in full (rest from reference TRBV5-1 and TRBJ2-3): KAGVTQTPRYLIKTRGQQVTLSCSPISGHRSVSWYQQTPGQGLQFLFEYFSETQRNKGNFPGRFSGRQFSNSRSEMNVSTLELGDSALYLCASRSPSTDTQYFGPGTRLTVL.

CDR3 DNA sequence: TGCGCCAGCAGCCAAGATGAGGGCCGCGGGACTGAAGCTTTCTTT. Translating it yields CASSQDEGRGTEAFF. V and J are TRBV4-3 and TRBJ1-1; D is undetermined. The germline gives CDR1 LGHNA, CDR2 YSLEER. V lost 0 bases and J 5 bases, leaving 13 bases between the germline ends. The CDR3 has 15 residues.

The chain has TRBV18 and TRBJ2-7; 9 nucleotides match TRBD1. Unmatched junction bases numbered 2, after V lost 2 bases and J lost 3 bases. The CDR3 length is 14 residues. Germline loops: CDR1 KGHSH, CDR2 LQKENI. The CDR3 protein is CASSPGQGNYEQYF. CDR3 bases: TGTGCCAGCTCACCAGGACAGGGGAACTACGAGCAGTACTTC.

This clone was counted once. In nucleotides, the CDR3 is TGTGCCAGTAGCCCATGGGACAGGGTTGGAGGAGCTTTCTTT. Translating it yields CASSPWDRVGGAFF. J is TRBJ1-1 and V is TRBV19; TRBD1 matches 9 bases. The J segment lost 10 bases and the V segment lost 6 bases, leaving 12 bases of the junction unmatched. Germline CDR1 reads LNHDA; CDR2 reads SQIVND (reference sequence). The CDR3 contains 14 residues.

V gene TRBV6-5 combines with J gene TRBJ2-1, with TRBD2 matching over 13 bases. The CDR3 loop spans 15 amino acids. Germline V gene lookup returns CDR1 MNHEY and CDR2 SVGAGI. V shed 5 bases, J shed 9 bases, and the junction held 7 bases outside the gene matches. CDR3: CASSRLAGGSGEQFF. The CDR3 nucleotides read TGTGCCAGCAGTCGACTAGCGGGGGGTTCTGGTGAGCAGTTCTTC.

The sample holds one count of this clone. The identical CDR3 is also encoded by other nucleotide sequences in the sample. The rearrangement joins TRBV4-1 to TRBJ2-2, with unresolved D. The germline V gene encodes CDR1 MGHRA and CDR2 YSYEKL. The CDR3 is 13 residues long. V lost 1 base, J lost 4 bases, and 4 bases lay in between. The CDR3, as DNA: TGCGCCAGCAGCCAAGGTCGCACCGGGGAGCTGTTTTTT. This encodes CASSQGRTGELFF.

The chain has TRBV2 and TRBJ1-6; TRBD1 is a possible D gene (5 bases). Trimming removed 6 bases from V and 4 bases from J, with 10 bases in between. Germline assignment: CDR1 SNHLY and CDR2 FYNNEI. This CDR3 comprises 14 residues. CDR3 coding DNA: TGTGCCAGCAGGGACAAAGATTATAATTCACCCCTCCACTTT. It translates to CASRDKDYNSPLHF.

The CDR3 DNA follows: TGTGCCAGTAGCCCGGGACAGGGTGATAACGAGCAGTACTTC. It specifies CASSPGQGDNEQYF. The chain employs TRBV19 and TRBJ2-7; TRBD1 matches 9 bases. Trimming at V came to 6 bases and at J to 5 bases, leaving 8 bases not matched to a gene. The CDR3 is made up of 14 amino acids. Germline V gives CDR1 LNHDA, CDR2 SQIVND (reference sequence).

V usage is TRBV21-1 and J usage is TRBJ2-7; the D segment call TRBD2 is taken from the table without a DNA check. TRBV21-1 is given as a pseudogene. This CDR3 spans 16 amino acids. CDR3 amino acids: CASKAHSGGADYEQYF. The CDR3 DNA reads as TGTGCCAGCAAGGCCCATAGCGGGGGAGCCGACTACGAGCAGTACTTC.

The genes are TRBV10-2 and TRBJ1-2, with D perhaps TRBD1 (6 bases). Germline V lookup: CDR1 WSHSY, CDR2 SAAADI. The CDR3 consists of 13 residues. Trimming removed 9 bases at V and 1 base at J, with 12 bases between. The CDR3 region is CARGKDSNYGYTF. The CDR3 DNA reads TGCGCCAGGGGTAAGGACAGTAACTATGGCTACACCTTC.

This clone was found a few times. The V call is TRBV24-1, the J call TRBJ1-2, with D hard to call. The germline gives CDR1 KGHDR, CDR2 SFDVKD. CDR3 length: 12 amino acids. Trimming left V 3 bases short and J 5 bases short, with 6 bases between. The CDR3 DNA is TGTGCCACCAGTGATCCCCGGTATGGCTACACCTTC. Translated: CATSDPRYGYTF.

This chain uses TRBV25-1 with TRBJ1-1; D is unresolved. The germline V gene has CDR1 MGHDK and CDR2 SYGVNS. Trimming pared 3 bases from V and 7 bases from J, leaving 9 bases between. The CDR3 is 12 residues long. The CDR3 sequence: CASSDLDDEAFF. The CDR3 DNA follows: TGTGCCAGCAGTGATTTAGATGATGAAGCTTTCTTT.

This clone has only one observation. CDR3 region: CASTSPSYNYGYTF. The DNA for the CDR3 is TGTGCCAGCACCTCCCCCTCCTATAACTATGGCTACACCTTC. V usage is TRBV6-5 and J usage is TRBJ1-2, with D unclear. The germline V gene has CDR1 MNHEY and CDR2 SVGAGI. Deletions cut 7 bases from V and 1 base from J, with 13 bases between. This CDR3 has 14 amino acids.

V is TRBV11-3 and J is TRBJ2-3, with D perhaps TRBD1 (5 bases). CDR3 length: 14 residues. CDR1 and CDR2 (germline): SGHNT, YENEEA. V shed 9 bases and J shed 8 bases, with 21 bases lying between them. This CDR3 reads CASPPAVRDGTQYF. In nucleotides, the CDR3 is TGTGCCAGTCCCCCCGCCGTCAGGGATGGTACGCAGTATTTT.

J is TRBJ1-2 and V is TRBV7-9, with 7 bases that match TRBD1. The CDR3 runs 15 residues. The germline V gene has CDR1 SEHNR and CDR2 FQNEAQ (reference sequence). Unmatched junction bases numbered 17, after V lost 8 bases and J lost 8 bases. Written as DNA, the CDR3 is TGTGCCAGCGCCGAGAGCAGGGGGGTCTTGCGAGGCTACACCTTC. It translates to CASAESRGVLRGYTF.

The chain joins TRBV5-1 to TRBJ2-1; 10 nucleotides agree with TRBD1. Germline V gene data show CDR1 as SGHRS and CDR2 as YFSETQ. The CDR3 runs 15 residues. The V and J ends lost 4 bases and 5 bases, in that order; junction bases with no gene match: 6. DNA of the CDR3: TGCGCCAGCAGCCCCCACGGGACAGGGGACAATGAGCAGTTCTTC. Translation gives CASSPHGTGDNEQFF.

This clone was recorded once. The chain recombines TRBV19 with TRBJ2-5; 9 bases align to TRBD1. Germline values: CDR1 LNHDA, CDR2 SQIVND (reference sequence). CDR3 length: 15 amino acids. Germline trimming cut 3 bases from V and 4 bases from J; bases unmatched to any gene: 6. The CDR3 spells CASSMDRGVPETQYF. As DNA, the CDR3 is TGTGCCAGTAGTATGGACAGGGGTGTTCCAGAGACCCAGTACTTC.

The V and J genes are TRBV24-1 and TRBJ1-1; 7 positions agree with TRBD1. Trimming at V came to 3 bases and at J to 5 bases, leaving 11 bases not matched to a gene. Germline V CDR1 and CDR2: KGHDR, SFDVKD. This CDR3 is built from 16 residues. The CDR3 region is CATSDGMTGRGTEAFF. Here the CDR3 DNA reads TGTGCCACCAGTGATGGAATGACAGGGAGAGGTACTGAAGCTTTCTTT.

CDR3 in amino acids: CASSSQTGELKLFF. CDR3 coding DNA: TGTGCCAGCAGTTCCCAGACAGGGGAGCTAAAACTGTTTTTT. The chain joins TRBV6-2 or TRBV6-3 to TRBJ1-4, with 8 bases identical to TRBD1. Germline assignment: CDR1 MNHEY and CDR2 SVGEGT. This CDR3 comprises 14 residues. Trimming took 4 bases from V and 10 from J; bases not matched to a gene: 8.

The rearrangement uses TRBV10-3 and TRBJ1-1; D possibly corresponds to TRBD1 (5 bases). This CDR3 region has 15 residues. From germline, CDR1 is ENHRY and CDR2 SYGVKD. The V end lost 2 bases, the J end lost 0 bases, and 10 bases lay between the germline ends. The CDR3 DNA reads TGTGCCATCAGTGAGGCGGCAGGGATGAACACTGAAGCTTTCTTT. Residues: CAISEAAGMNTEAFF.

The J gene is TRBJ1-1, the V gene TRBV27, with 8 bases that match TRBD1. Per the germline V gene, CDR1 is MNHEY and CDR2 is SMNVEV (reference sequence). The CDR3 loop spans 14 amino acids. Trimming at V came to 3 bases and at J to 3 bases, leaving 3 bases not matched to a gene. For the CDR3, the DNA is TGTGCCAGCAGTTTCTTACAGGGGGACACTGAAGCTTTCTTT. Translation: CASSFLQGDTEAFF.

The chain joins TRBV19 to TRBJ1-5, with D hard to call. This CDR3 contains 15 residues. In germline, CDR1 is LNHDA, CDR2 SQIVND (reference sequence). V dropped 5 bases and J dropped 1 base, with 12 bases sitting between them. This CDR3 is CASSPSPGSNQPQHF. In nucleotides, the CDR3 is TGTGCCAGTAGTCCCTCCCCAGGCAGCAATCAGCCCCAGCATTTT.

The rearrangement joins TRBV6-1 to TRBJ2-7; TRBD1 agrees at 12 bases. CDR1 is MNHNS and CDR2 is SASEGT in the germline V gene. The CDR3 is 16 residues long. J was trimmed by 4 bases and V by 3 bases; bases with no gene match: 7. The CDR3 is CASSEAGTGGSYEQYF. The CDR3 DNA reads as TGTGCCAGCAGTGAGGCCGGGACAGGGGGCTCGTACGAGCAGTACTTC.

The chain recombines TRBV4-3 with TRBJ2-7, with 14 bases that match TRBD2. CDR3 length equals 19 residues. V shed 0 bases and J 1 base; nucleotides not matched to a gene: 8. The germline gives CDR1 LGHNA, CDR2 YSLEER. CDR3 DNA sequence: TGCGCCAGCAGCCAAGATCCCCCCGGGACTAGCGGGGGATCCTACGAGCAGTACTTC. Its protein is CASSQDPPGTSGGSYEQYF.

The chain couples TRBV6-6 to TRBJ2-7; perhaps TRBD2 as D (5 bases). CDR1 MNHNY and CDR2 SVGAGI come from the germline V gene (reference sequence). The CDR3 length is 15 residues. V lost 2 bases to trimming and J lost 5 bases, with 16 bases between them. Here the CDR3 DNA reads TGTGCCAGCAGTTACAAAGAGGGCGCGGGCCACGAGCAGTACTTC. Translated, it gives CASSYKEGAGHEQYF.

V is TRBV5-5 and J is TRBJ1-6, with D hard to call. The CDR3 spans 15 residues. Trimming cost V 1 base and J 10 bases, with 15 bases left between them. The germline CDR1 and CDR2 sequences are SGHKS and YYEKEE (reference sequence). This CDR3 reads CASSLLWVLESPLHF. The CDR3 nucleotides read TGTGCCAGCAGCTTGCTCTGGGTACTGGAGTCACCCCTCCACTTT.

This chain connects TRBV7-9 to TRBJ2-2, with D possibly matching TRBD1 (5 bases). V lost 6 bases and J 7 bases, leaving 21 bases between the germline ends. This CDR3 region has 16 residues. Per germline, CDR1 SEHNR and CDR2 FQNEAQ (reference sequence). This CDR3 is CASRGLERGKVGELFF. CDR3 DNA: TGTGCCAGCAGGGGCTTGGAAAGGGGTAAAGTCGGGGAGCTGTTTTTT.

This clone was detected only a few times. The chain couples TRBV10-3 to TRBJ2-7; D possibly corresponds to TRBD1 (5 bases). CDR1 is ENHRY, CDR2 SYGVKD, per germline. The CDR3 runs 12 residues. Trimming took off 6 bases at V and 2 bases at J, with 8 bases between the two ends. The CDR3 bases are TGTGCCATCAGGGACATAACCTACGAGCAGTACTTC. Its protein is CAIRDITYEQYF.

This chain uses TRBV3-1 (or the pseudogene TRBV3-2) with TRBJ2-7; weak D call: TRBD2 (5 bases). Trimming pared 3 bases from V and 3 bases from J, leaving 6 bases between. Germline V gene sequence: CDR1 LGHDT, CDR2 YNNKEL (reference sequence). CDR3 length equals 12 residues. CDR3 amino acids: CASSQGSYEQYF. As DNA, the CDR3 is TGTGCCAGCAGCCAGGGGAGCTACGAGCAGTACTTC.